This TCR beta chain is from a study of blood T cell repertoires in COVID-19. CDR1 MNHEY and CDR2 SVGAGI come from the germline V gene. The CDR3 has 15 residues. A remark on this clone: Germline is not matched at one junction end, which may reflect a read error.

The authors' processing: The authors estimated nucleated cell counts from reference gene primer amplification. The protocol was immunoSEQ multiplex PCR, while the TCRdb copy is restricted to in-frame clones and leaves out a portion. D and trimming come from the DNA, and the V and J calls and clone size come from that table. The data contain around 230,000 clones, 88% of them seen just once; the ten biggest clones take up roughly 0.7%. This TCR was sampled from a man between 40 and 49 years old with acute or convalescent COVID-19. Specimen: peripheral blood. The chain is built from TRBV6-5 and TRBJ2-2; 7 nucleotides align to TRBD1. The CDR3 sequence is CASRQGQWNAGELFF. The CDR3 coding sequence is TGTGCCAGCAGGCAGGGACAGTGGAACGCCGGGGAGCTGTTTTTT.